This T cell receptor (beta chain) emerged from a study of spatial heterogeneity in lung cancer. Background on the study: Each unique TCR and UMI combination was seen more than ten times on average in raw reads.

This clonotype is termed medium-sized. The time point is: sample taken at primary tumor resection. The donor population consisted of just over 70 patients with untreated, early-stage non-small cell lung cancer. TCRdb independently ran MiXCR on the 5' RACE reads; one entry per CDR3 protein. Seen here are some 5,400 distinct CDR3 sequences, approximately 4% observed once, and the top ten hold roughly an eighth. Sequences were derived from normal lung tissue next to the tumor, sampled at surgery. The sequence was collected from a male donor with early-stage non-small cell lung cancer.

CDR3 residues: CASSESQGNGYTF. CDR3 in DNA: TGCGCCAGCAGTGAGTCTCAGGGAAATGGCTACACCTTC. This chain uses TRBV10-1 with TRBJ1-2; TRBD1 might be the D (5 bases). The CDR3 contains 13 residues. The germline gives CDR1 WNHNN, CDR2 SYGVQD (reference sequence). The V end was cut by 0 bases, the J end by 6 bases, with 8 bases between.